Shown below are 32 T cell receptor beta chains from a single sample sequenced in a study of blood T cell repertoires in COVID-19. Libraries were prepared by immunoSEQ multiplex PCR; TCRdb keeps only in-frame clonotypes and omits some of them. In the table there are approximately 88,000 clones, roughly 74% of which are singletons. The sample was peripheral blood. The receptor source for this set is a man in his 70s with COVID-19, enrolled during active disease.

The chain links TRBV2 to TRBJ1-6; 10 bases match TRBD1. The CDR3 contains 14 residues. After removal of 6 bases from V and 7 bases from J, the junction contained 3 bases not matched to a gene. Germline loops: CDR1 SNHLY, CDR2 FYNNEI. This CDR3 reads CASSAGQGNSPLHF. CDR3 bases: TGTGCCAGCAGCGCGGGACAGGGGAATTCACCCCTCCACTTT.

The J gene is TRBJ2-2, the V gene TRBV30; D is ambiguous. The germline CDR1 and CDR2 sequences are GTSNPN and SVGIG (reference sequence). The CDR3 runs to 11 residues. Trimming stripped 4 bases from V and 7 bases from J, with 7 bases between. DNA of the CDR3: TGTGCCTGGAATGAGTTCGGGGAGCTGTTTTTT. Encoded protein: CAWNEFGELFF.

This sequence joins TRBV5-1 and TRBJ2-1; 8 positions match TRBD1. The CDR3 sequence is 16 residues long. V lost 0 bases and J lost 2; bases outside the gene matches: 4. Germline CDR1 SGHRS, CDR2 YFSETQ. CDR3 coding DNA: TGCGCCAGCAGCTTGGCGGGACAGGTAACCTACAATGAGCAGTTCTTC. Encoded protein: CASSLAGQVTYNEQFF.

The rearrangement uses TRBV9 and TRBJ1-2; the D gene is possibly TRBD1 (5 bases). Germline V gene sequence: CDR1 SGDLS, CDR2 YYNGEE. V was shortened by 0 bases and J by 8 bases, with 17 bases between the two germline ends. This CDR3 region has 15 residues. The CDR3 region has the DNA TGTGCCAGCAGCGTAGCTGATCAGGGATCGTGGGGCTACACCTTC. It encodes CASSVADQGSWGYTF.

The rearrangement joins TRBV5-4 to TRBJ2-7; TRBD1 might be the D (6 bases). Per germline, CDR1 SGHNT and CDR2 YYREEE (reference sequence). The CDR3 covers 14 residues. Trimming took off 3 bases at V and 0 bases at J, with 10 bases between the two ends. The CDR3 DNA follows: TGTGCCAGCAGCTCACAGGGATCCTCCTACGAGCAGTACTTC. It codes for CASSSQGSSYEQYF.

This rearrangement joins TRBV7-9 to TRBJ2-5; 8 bases fit TRBD2. Germline V lookup: CDR1 SEHNR, CDR2 FQNEAQ (reference sequence). Germline trimming cut 1 base from V and 0 bases from J; bases unmatched to any gene: 4. The CDR3 runs 16 residues. In DNA form, the CDR3 reads TGTGCCAGCAGCTTAGGACTAGCGCAATACCAAGAGACCCAGTACTTC. It codes for CASSLGLAQYQETQYF.

The chain recombines TRBV6-5 with TRBJ2-2; 9 bases agree with TRBD1. Trimming at V came to 10 bases and at J to 5 bases, leaving 11 bases not matched to a gene. The germline V gene has CDR1 MNHEY and CDR2 SVGAGI. The CDR3 length is 15 residues. The DNA for the CDR3 is TGTGCCACCACAACAGGGGGCGGCCGAACCGGGGAGCTGTTTTTT. It encodes CATTTGGGRTGELFF.

The rearrangement joins TRBV2 to TRBJ2-5; D perhaps matches TRBD2 (6 bases). The V end was cut by 8 bases, the J end by 4 bases, with 20 bases between. The CDR3 length is 15 residues. The V gene's germline CDR1 is SNHLY and CDR2 FYNNEI. CDR3 nucleotide sequence: TGTGCCAGCCGTCGTCCCGGGAGATTACCAGAGACCCAGTACTTC. Amino acid sequence: CASRRPGRLPETQYF.

The chain links TRBV27 to TRBJ2-7; 7 nucleotides align to TRBD2. The CDR3 runs to 14 residues. The germline V gene encodes CDR1 MNHEY and CDR2 SMNVEV (reference sequence). Losses at the gene ends were 5 bases for V and 0 bases for J; bases not matched to a gene: 4. CDR3 in amino acids: CASSPSGISYEQYF. As DNA, the CDR3 is TGTGCCAGCAGTCCAAGCGGGATCTCCTACGAGCAGTACTTC.

The gene calls are TRBV11-3 and TRBJ1-2; 9 bases align to TRBD1. The CDR3 consists of 14 residues. Trimming at V came to 3 bases and at J to 4 bases, leaving 3 bases not matched to a gene. The V gene's germline CDR1 is SGHNT and CDR2 YENEEA. The CDR3 region is CASSFDRGAYGYTF. CDR3 DNA sequence: TGTGCCAGCAGCTTCGACAGGGGGGCCTATGGCTACACCTTC.

This clone was seen a handful of times. The chain recombines TRBV5-1 with TRBJ2-7, with 11 bases aligning to TRBD1. This CDR3 is built from 14 residues. V was pared by 3 bases and J by 5 bases, with 4 bases of the junction left unmatched. CDR1 is SGHRS and CDR2 is YFSETQ in the germline V gene. Here the CDR3 reads CASSSGQGADEQYF. The CDR3 DNA reads TGCGCCAGCAGCTCCGGACAGGGGGCGGACGAGCAGTACTTC.

The rearrangement joins TRBV5-6 to TRBJ2-1; 7 bases align to TRBD1. Germline V CDR1 and CDR2: SGHDT, YYEEEE. J lost 0 bases, V lost 3 bases, and 6 bases had no gene match. This CDR3 contains 16 residues. For the CDR3, the DNA is TGTGCCAGCAGCTATTCCGGGACAGCCTCCTACAATGAGCAGTTCTTC. Residues: CASSYSGTASYNEQFF.

This clone was seen more than once but under ten times. The chain employs TRBV14 and TRBJ2-6; D ambiguous. This CDR3 spans 15 amino acids. The ends were cut back, 8 bases at V and 0 bases at J, with 11 bases in the middle. Germline assignment: CDR1 SGHDN and CDR2 FVKESK. CDR3 protein: CASGPWNSGANVLTF. In DNA, the CDR3 is TGTGCCAGCGGGCCCTGGAACTCTGGGGCCAACGTCCTGACTTTC. Full variable domain (outside the CDR3, taken from reference TRBV14 and TRBJ2-6): EAGVTQFPSHSVIEKGQTVTLRCDPISGHDNLYWYRRVMGKEIKFLLHFVKESKQDESGMPNNRFLAERTGGTYSTLKVQPAELEDSGVYFCASGPWNSGANVLTFGAGSRLTVL.

CDR3 loop: CASSPTAGVLNSPLHF. The CDR3 DNA sequence: TGTGCCAGCAGCCCAACGGCAGGGGTTTTGAATTCACCCCTCCACTTT. The chain combines TRBV9 with TRBJ1-6, with D maybe TRBD1 (6 bases). Per the germline V gene, CDR1 is SGDLS and CDR2 is YYNGEE. The CDR3 extends over 16 amino acids. V dropped 4 bases and J dropped 7 bases, with 18 bases sitting between them.

The chain uses TRBV28 and TRBJ2-7; a weak D match, TRBD1 (5 bases). The germline V gene has CDR1 MDHEN and CDR2 SYDVKM. V dropped 5 bases and J dropped 5 bases, with 7 bases sitting between them. The CDR3 is made up of 11 amino acids. The CDR3 sequence: CASSRTNEQYF. The CDR3, as DNA: TGTGCCAGCAGTCGGACAAACGAGCAGTACTTC.

The rearrangement links TRBV2 to TRBJ2-7; possible D gene TRBD1, 6 bases. V was clipped by 7 bases and J by 0 bases, with 10 bases between them. This CDR3 spans 13 amino acids. The V gene's germline CDR1 is SNHLY and CDR2 FYNNEI. CDR3 DNA sequence: TGTGCCAGCACAGGGGATAGCTCCTACGAGCAGTACTTC. Amino acid sequence: CASTGDSSYEQYF.

This clone has just a few counts. The chain has TRBV5-4 and TRBJ2-5; tentative D call: TRBD2 (7 bases). Trimming removed 4 bases at V and 3 bases at J, with 13 bases between. Germline CDR1 is SGHNT and CDR2 is YYREEE (reference sequence). This CDR3 has 14 residues. The CDR3 DNA reads TGTGCCAGCAGCGCGGGGGCGGGGGAAGAGACCCAGTACTTC. It yields the protein CASSAGAGEETQYF.

The CDR3 protein is CASSFSSTGYTF. The CDR3 DNA sequence: TGTGCCAGCAGTTTTAGTTCAACTGGCTACACCTTC. J is TRBJ1-2 and V is TRBV28; D unresolved. Trimming shortened V by 3 bases and J by 7 bases, and 9 bases separated the two germline ends. This CDR3 region has 12 residues. Germline CDR1 reads MDHEN; CDR2 reads SYDVKM.

In its sample, this clone was seen once. The CDR3: CASRNSGTGSGNTIYF. CDR3 DNA: TGCGCCAGCAGAAATTCCGGGACAGGCTCTGGAAACACCATATATTTT. J is TRBJ1-3 and V is TRBV4-1, with 8 bases lining up with TRBD1. Germline values: CDR1 MGHRA, CDR2 YSYEKL. V dropped 6 bases and J dropped 0; count of bases not matched to a gene: 7. This CDR3 is 16 amino acids long.

The sample holds a few counts of this clone. The chain links TRBV19 to TRBJ1-5; D is uncertain. Deletions cut 7 bases from V and 7 bases from J, with 17 bases between. The CDR3 is 14 residues long. The V gene's germline CDR1 is LNHDA and CDR2 SQIVND (reference sequence). The DNA for the CDR3 is TGTGCCAGTAAGGGTCGAAAGGGAGGGCAGCCCCAGCATTTT. It is translated as CASKGRKGGQPQHF. Looking up the rest from reference TRBV19 and TRBJ1-5 gives the full variable domain: DGGITQSPKYLFRKEGQNVTLSCEQNLNHDAMYWYRQDPGQGLRLIYYSQIVNDFQKGDIAEGYSVSREKKESFPLTVTSAQKNPTAFYLCASKGRKGGQPQHFGDGTRLSIL.

This clone was seen a handful of times. The chain has TRBV9 and TRBJ2-1; 8 bases are shared with TRBD1. The CDR3 is made up of 16 amino acids. Germline V gives CDR1 SGDLS, CDR2 YYNGEE. V lost 4 bases to trimming and J lost 10 bases; unmatched junction nucleotides: 16. CDR3 amino acids: CASSSRGQGAMNEQFF. The CDR3 coding sequence is TGTGCCAGCAGCTCTAGAGGCCAGGGGGCGATGAACGAGCAGTTCTTC.

This clone was detected a few times. This sequence joins TRBV5-4 and TRBJ1-2; 7 bases map to TRBD1. V lost 1 base to trimming and J lost 7 bases; unmatched junction nucleotides: 4. The CDR3 spans 13 residues. The germline CDR1 and CDR2 sequences are SGHNT and YYREEE (reference sequence). CDR3 bases: TGTGCCAGCAGCTTGAAGGGGGCTGGTGGCTACACCTTC. Its translation: CASSLKGAGGYTF.

This clone has a handful of counts. This chain connects TRBV7-9 to TRBJ2-7; D ambiguous. The CDR3 spans 13 residues. V was trimmed by 1 base and J by 2 bases, leaving 6 bases between them. CDR1 and CDR2 from the germline V gene are SEHNR and FQNEAQ (reference sequence). The CDR3, as DNA: TGTGCCAGCAGCTTAGGGTCTACCTACGAGCAGTACTTC. It codes for CASSLGSTYEQYF.

This clone is a singleton in its sample. The chain carries TRBV7-9 and TRBJ2-5; TRBD2 aligns across 14 bases. The CDR3 is 16 amino acids. With V trimmed by 5 bases and J by 4 bases, 6 bases remained unmatched. Germline CDR1 and CDR2: SEHNR and FQNEAQ (reference sequence). CDR3 in amino acids: CASSPGLAGEVETQYF. The CDR3 DNA is TGTGCCAGCAGCCCGGGACTAGCGGGAGAGGTAGAGACCCAGTACTTC.

V usage is TRBV3-1 (or the pseudogene TRBV3-2) and J usage is TRBJ1-2; 11 bases align to TRBD1. The CDR3 is made up of 16 amino acids. V lost 4 bases and J lost 5; bases outside the gene matches: 9. Looked up from germline, CDR1 is LGHDT and CDR2 is YNNKEL (reference sequence). DNA for the CDR3: TGTGCCAGCAGCCTCCCCCGGACAGGGGGCGATTATGGCTACACCTTC. Its translation: CASSLPRTGGDYGYTF.

V and J are TRBV24-1 and TRBJ1-1; D ambiguous. V lost 1 base, J lost 7 bases, and 12 bases lay in between. In germline, CDR1 is KGHDR, CDR2 SFDVKD. The CDR3 has 14 residues. As DNA, the CDR3 is TGTGCCACCAGTGATTTTGCCGGGGATGGTGAAGCTTTCTTT. Translated: CATSDFAGDGEAFF.

The rearrangement joins TRBV6-5 to TRBJ1-6; D perhaps matches TRBD1 (6 bases). The CDR3 consists of 15 residues. Germline-derived CDR1 and CDR2 are MNHEY and SVGAGI. V lost 6 bases, J lost 9 bases, and 18 bases lay in between. CDR3 bases: TGTGCCAGCAGGGAGGCAGGGGTAAATAGTTCACCCCTCCACTTT. Translation gives CASREAGVNSSPLHF.

This clone was counted a single time. V gene TRBV21-1 combines with J gene TRBJ2-7; TRBD1 is the table's D call and was not checked against the DNA. TRBV21-1 has pseudogene status. The CDR3 extends over 12 amino acids. CDR3 in amino acids: CASSKTVWGPYF. In DNA, the CDR3 is TGTGCCAGCAGCAAAACGGTCTGGGGCCCGTACTTC.

For the CDR3, the DNA is TGCGCCAGCGCTAGCGGGAGAAGGACAGATACGCAGTATTTT. This gives the protein CASASGRRTDTQYF. The V call is TRBV5-1, the J call TRBJ2-3; TRBD2 agrees at 10 bases. Germline lookup yields CDR1 SGHRS and CDR2 YFSETQ. V lost 7 bases to trimming and J lost 3 bases; unmatched junction nucleotides: 5. The CDR3 length is 14 residues.

This clone was seen only a few times. The chain employs TRBV18 and TRBJ2-5, with 9 bases lining up with TRBD1. CDR3 length: 14 residues. V dropped 6 bases and J dropped 1; count of bases not matched to a gene: 3. CDR1 is KGHSH and CDR2 is LQKENI in the germline V gene. The CDR3, as DNA: TGTGCCAGCTCTAGGGACAGGGCCCAAGAGACCCAGTACTTC. It encodes CASSRDRAQETQYF.

The CDR3 here is CASTQGEPGELFF. CDR3 bases: TGTGCCAGCACCCAGGGGGAACCCGGGGAGCTGTTTTTT. This chain connects TRBV12-3 or TRBV12-4 to TRBJ2-2, with TRBD1 matching 7 bases. V lost 7 bases and J lost 6; bases outside the gene matches: 5. This CDR3 contains 13 residues.

This clone appeared a single time. The V gene is TRBV3-1 (or the pseudogene TRBV3-2), the J gene TRBJ1-5, with a possible D match to TRBD1 (5 bases). Per germline, CDR1 LGHDT and CDR2 YNNKEL (reference sequence). The V end lost 4 bases, the J end lost 4 bases, and 20 bases lay between the germline ends. This CDR3 spans 17 amino acids. The CDR3 spells CASSPYPLQGENQPQHF. The CDR3 DNA is TGTGCCAGCAGCCCCTACCCCTTGCAGGGCGAAAATCAGCCCCAGCATTTT.